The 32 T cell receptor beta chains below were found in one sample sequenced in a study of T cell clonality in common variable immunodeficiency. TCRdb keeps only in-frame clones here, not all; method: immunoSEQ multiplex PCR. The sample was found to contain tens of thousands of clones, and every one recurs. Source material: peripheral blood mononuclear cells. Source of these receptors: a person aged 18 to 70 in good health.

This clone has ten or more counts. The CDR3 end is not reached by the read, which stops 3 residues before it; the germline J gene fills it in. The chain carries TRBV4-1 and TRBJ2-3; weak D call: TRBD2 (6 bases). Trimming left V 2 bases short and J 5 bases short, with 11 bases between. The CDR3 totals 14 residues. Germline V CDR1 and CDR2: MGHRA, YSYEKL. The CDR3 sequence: CASSQTRLVDTQYF. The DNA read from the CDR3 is TGCGCCAGCAGCCAAACCCGACTAGTAGATACG.

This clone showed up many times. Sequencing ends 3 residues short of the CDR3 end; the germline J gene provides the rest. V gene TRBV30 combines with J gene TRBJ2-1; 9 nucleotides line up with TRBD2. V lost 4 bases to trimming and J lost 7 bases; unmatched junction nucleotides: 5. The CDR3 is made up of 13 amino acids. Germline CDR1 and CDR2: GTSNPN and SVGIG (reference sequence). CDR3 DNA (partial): TGTGCCTGGATCCCTAGCGGGAAGAATGAG. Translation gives CAWIPSGKNE. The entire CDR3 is CAWIPSGKNEQFF.

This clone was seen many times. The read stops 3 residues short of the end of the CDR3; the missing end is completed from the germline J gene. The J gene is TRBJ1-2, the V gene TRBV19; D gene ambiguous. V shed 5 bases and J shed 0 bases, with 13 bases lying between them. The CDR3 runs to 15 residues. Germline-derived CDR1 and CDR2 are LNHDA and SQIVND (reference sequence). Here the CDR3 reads CASSARQAPNYGYTF. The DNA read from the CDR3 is TGTGCCAGTAGTGCCCGGCAAGCGCCTAACTATGGC.

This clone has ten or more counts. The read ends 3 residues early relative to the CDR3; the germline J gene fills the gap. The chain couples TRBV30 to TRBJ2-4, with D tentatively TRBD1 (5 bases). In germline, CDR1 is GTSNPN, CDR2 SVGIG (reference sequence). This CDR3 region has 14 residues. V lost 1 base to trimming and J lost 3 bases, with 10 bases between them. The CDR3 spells CAWSEGIIKNIQYF. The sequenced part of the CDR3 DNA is TGTGCCTGGAGTGAGGGGATAATCAAAAACATT.

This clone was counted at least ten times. This CDR3 is CASRQGGANTEAFF. CDR3 DNA (partial): TGTGCCAGCAGACAAGGGGGGGCAAACACTGAA. The chain combines TRBV2 with TRBJ1-1; possible D gene TRBD1, 6 bases. The CDR3 is cut off 3 residues early in the read; its end comes from the germline J gene. This CDR3 is built from 14 residues. Trimming took off 6 bases at V and 2 bases at J, with 13 bases between the two ends. Germline values: CDR1 SNHLY, CDR2 FYNNEI.

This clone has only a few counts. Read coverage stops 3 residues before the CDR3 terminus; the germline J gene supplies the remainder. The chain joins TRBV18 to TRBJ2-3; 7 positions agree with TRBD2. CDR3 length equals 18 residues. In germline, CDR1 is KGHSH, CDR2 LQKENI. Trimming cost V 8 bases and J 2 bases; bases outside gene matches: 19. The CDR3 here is CASQTCIGRAGLTDTQYF. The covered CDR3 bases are TGTGCCAGCCAGACATGTATTGGGAGGGCCGGACTCACAGATACG.

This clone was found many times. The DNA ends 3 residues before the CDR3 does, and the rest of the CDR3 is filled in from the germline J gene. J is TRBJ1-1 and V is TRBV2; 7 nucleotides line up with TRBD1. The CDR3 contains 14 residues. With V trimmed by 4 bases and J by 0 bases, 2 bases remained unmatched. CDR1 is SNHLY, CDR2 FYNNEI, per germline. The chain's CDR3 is CASSVGQLNTEAFF. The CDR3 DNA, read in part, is TGTGCCAGCAGTGTGGGACAGTTGAACACTGAA.

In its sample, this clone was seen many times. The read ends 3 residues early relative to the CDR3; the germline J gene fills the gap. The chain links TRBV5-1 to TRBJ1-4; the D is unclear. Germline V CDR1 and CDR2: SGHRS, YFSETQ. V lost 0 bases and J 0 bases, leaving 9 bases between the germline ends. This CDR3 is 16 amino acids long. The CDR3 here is CASSLGSHTTNEKLFF. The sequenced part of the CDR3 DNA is TGCGCCAGCAGCTTGGGGTCACATACAACTAATGAAAAA. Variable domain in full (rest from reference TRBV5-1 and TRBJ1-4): KAGVTQTPRYLIKTRGQQVTLSCSPISGHRSVSWYQQTPGQGLQFLFEYFSETQRNKGNFPGRFSGRQFSNSRSEMNVSTLELGDSALYLCASSLGSHTTNEKLFFGSGTQLSVL.

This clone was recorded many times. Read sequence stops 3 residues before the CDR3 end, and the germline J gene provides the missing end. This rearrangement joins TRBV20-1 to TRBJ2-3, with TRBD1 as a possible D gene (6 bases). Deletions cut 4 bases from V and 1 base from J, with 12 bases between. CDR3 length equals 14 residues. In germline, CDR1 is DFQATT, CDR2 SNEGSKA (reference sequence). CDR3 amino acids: CSAIWTVGTDTQYF. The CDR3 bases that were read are TGCAGTGCTATATGGACAGTAGGCACAGATACG.

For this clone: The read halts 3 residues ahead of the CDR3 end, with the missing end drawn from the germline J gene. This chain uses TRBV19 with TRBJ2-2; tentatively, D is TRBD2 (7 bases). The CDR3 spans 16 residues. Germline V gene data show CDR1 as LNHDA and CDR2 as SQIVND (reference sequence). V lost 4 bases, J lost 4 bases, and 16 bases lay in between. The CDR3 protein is CASSTRPGGATGELFF. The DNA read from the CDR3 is TGTGCCAGTAGTACCAGACCTGGGGGGGCCACCGGGGAG.

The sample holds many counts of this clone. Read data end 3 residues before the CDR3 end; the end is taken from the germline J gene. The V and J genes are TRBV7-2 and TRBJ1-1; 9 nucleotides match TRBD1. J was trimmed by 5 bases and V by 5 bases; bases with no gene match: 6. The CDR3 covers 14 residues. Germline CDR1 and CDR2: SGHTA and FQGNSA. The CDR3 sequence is CASSGDRVGTEAFF. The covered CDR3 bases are TGTGCCAGCAGCGGGGACAGGGTAGGGACTGAA.

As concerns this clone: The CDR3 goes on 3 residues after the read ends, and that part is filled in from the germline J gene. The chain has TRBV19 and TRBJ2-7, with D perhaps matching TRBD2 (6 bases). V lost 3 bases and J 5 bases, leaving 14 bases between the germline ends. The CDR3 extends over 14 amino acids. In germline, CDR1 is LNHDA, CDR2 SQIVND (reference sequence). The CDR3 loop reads CASSIDGGLNEQYF. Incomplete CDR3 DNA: TGTGCCAGTAGTATTGACGGGGGTCTGAACGAG.

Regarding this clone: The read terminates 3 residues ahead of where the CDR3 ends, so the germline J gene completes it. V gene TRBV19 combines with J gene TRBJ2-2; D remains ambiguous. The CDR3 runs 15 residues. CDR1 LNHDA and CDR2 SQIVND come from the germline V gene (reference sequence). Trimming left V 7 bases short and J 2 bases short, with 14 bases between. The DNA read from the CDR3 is TGTGCCAGTATTGGTAGTCCAACCAACACCGGGGAG. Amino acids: CASIGSPTNTGE. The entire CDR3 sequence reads CASIGSPTNTGELFF.

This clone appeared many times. CDR3 DNA (partial): TGTGCCAGCAGCCCTCTAGGCACTCAAGAGACC. Translation: CASSPLGTQET. The whole CDR3 protein is CASSPLGTQETQYF. J is TRBJ2-5 and V is TRBV7-3; D call uncertain. The read gets to within 3 residues of the CDR3 end, and the germline J gene fills in the rest. The CDR3 runs to 14 residues. The V end was cut by 5 bases, the J end by 2 bases, with 12 bases between. Germline loops: CDR1 SGHTA, CDR2 FQGTGA.

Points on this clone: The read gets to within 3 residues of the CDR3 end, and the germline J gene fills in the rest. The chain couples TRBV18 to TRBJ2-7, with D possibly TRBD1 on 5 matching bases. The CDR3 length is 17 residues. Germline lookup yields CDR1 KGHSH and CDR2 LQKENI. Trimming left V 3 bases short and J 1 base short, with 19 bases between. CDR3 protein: CASSPRPRRASSYEQYF. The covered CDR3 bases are TGTGCCAGCTCACCCCGCCCCCGCAGGGCCTCATCCTACGAG.

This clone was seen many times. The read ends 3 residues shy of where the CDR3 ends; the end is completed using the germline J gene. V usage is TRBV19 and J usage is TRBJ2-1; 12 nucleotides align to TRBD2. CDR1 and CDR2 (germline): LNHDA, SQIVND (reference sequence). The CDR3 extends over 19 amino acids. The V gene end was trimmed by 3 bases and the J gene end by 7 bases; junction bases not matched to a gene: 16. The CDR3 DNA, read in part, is TGTGCCAGTAGTATGGAGATGACTAGCGGGAGAGGCGTCGGTAATGAG. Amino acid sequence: CASSMEMTSGRGVGNE. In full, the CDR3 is CASSMEMTSGRGVGNEQFF.

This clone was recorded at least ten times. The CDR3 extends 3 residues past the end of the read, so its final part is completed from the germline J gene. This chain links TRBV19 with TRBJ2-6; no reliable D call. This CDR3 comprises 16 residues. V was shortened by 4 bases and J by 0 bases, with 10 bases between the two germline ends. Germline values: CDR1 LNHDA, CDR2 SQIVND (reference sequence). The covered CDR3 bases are TGTGCCAGTAGTACTGCGAGTATCTCTGGGGCCAACGTC. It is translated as CASSTASISGANV. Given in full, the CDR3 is CASSTASISGANVLTF.

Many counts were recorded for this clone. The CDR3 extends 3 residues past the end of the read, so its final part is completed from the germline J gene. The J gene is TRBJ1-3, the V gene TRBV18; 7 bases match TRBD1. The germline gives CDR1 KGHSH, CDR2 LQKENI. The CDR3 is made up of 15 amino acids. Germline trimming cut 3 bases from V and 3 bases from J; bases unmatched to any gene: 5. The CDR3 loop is CASSPLQGNGNTIYF. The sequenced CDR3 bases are TGTGCCAGCTCACCGCTACAGGGGAATGGAAACACC.

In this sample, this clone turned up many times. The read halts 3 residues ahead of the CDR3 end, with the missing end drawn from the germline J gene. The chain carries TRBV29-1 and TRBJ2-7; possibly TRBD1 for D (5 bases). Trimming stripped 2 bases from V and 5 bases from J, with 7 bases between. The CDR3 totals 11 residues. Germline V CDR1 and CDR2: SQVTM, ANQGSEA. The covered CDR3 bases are TGCAGCGTTGAATTCAGGGACGAG. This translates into CSVEFRDE. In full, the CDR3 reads CSVEFRDEQYF.

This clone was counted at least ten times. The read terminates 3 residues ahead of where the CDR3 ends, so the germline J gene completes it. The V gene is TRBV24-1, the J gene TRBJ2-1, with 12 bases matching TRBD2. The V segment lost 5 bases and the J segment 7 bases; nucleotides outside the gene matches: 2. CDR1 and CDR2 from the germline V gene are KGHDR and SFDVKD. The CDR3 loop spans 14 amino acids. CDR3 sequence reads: CATSGLAGVNEQFF. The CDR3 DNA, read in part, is TGTGCCACCAGTGGACTAGCGGGAGTAAATGAG.

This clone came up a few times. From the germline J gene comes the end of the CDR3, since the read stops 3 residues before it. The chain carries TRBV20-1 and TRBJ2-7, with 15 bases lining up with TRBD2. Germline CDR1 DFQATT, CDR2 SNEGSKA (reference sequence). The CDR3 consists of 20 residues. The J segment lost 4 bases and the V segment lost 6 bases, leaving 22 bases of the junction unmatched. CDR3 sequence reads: CSAPPWWGLAGGGAYYEQYF. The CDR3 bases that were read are TGCAGTGCGCCTCCATGGTGGGGACTAGCGGGGGGAGGGGCCTATTACGAG.

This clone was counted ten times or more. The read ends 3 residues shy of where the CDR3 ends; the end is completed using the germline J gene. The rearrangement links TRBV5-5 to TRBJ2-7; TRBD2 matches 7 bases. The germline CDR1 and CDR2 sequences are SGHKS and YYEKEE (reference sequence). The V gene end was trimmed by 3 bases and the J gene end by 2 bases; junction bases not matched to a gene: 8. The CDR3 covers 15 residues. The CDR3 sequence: CASSWPSGTTYEQYF. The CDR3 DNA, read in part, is TGTGCCAGCAGCTGGCCCAGCGGGACCACCTACGAG.

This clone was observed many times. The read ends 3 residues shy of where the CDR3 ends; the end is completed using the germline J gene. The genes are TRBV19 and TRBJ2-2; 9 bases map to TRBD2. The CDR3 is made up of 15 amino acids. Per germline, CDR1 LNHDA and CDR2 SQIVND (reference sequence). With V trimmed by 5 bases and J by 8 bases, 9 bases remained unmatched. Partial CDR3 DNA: TGTGCCAGTAGTTTCTTAGCGGGAGATGGGGGGGAG. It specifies CASSFLAGDGGE. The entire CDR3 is CASSFLAGDGGELFF.

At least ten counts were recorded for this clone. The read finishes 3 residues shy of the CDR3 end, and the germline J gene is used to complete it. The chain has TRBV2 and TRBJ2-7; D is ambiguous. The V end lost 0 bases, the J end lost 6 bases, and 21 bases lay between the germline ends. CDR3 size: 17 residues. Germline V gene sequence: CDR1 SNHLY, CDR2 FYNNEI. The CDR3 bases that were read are TGTGCCAGCAGTGAAGCGGCCCCCGTTCTGGCGGCTGGCGAG. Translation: CASSEAAPVLAAGE. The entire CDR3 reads CASSEAAPVLAAGEQYF.

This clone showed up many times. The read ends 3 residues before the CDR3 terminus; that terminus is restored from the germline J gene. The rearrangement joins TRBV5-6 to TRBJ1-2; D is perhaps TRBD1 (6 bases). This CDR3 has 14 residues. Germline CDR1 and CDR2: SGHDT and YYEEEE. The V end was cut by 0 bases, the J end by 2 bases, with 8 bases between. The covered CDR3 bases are TGTGCCAGCAGCTTGGACAGGGTAAACTATGGC. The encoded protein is CASSLDRVNYG. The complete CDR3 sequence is CASSLDRVNYGYTF.

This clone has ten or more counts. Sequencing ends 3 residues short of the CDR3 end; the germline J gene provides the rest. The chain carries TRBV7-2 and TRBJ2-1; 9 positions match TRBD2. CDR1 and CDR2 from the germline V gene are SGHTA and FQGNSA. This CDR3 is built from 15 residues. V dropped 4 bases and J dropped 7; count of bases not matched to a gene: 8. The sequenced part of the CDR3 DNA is TGTGCCAGCAGCTCGGATAGCGGGAGTAGGAATGAG. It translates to CASSSDSGSRNE. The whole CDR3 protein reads CASSSDSGSRNEQFF.

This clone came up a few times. The sequenced CDR3 bases are TGTGCCAGCAGCCCCATCCGGGGTAATGAG. It codes for CASSPIRGNE. The whole CDR3 reads CASSPIRGNEQFF. The chain carries TRBV11-1 and TRBJ2-1; TRBD2 might be the D (5 bases). The CDR3 is cut off 3 residues early in the read; its end comes from the germline J gene. CDR3 length: 13 residues. Trimming took 5 bases from V and 7 from J, leaving 12 bases between them. Germline V gene data show CDR1 as SGHAT and CDR2 as FQDESV (reference sequence).

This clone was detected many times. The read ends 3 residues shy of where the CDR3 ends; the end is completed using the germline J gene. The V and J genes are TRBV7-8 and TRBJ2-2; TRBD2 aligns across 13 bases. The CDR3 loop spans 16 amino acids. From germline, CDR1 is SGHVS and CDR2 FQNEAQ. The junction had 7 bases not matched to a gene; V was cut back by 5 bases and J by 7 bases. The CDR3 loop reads CASSRGLAGDVGELFF. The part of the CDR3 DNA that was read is TGTGCCAGCAGCCGCGGACTAGCGGGAGATGTCGGGGAG.

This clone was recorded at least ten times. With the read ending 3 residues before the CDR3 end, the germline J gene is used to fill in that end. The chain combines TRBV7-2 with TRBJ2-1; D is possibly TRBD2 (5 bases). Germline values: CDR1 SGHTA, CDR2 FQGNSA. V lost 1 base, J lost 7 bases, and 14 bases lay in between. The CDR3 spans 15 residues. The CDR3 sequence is CASSLGSSGANEQFF. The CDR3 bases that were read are TGTGCCAGCAGCTTAGGTTCCAGCGGAGCTAATGAG.

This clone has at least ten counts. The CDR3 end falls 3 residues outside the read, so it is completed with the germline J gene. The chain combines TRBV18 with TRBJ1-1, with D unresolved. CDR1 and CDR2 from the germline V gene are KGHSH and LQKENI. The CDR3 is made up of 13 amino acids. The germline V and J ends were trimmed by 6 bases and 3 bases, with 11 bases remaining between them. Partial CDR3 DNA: TGTGCCAGCTCGATCCTTGAGGACACTGAA. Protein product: CASSILEDTE. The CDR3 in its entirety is CASSILEDTEAFF.

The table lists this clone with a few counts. The sequenced CDR3 bases are TGTGCCAGCCGGCGGAACTCAGCCAATGAG. Translating gives CASRRNSANE. The entire CDR3 is CASRRNSANEQFF. The genes are TRBV11-2 and TRBJ2-1; no reliable D call. The read halts 3 residues ahead of the CDR3 end, with the missing end drawn from the germline J gene. CDR3 length: 13 residues. CDR1 and CDR2 from the germline V gene are SGHAT and FQNNGV. V was trimmed by 8 bases and J by 6 bases, leaving 14 bases between them.

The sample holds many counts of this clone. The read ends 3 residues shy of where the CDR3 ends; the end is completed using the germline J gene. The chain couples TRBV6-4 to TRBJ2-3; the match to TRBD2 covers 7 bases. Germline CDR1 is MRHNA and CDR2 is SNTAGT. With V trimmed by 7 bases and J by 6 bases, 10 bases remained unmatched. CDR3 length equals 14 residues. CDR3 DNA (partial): TGTGCCAGCAACCCGCAGCGGGAATGCGATACG. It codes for CASNPQRECDT. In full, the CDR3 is CASNPQRECDTQYF.